A single sample gave rise to the 29 T cell receptor beta chains below, sequenced in a study of post-analysis software for immune sequencing data. No antigen has been identified for these receptors. Overall study findings and caveats: Higher frequency in patients than in controls was seen for five TRBV segments, with TRBV5-6, TRBV5-1 and TRBV20-1 among them.

Each TCR beta cDNA library carried unique molecular identifiers. TCRdb used MiXCR to reprocess the PCR reads, holding one entry per CDR3 protein. The sample has fewer than 700,000 distinct CDR3 sequences, about 40% seen once. Sequencing input: blood. The receptors originated from a girl aged 5 to 17 with multiple sclerosis.

This clonotype showed up just a few times. This chain joins TRBV11-3 and TRBJ2-1; TRBD2 aligns across 10 bases. V lost 4 bases, J lost 7 bases, and 7 bases stayed unmatched. This CDR3 contains 15 residues. Germline CDR1 and CDR2: SGHNT and YENEEA. As DNA, the CDR3 is TGTGCCAGCAGCTCCCTAGCGGGAGTAGTAAATGAGCAGTTCTTC. Protein product: CASSSLAGVVNEQFF.

V is TRBV2 and J is TRBJ1-5, with 10 nucleotides matching TRBD1. The CDR3 covers 15 residues. CDR1 SNHLY and CDR2 FYNNEI come from the germline V gene. Unmatched junction bases numbered 8, after V lost 6 bases and J lost 6 bases. The chain's CDR3 is CASSGSTGGFQPQHF. DNA for the CDR3: TGTGCCAGCAGCGGCTCGACAGGGGGCTTTCAGCCCCAGCATTTT.

The chain joins TRBV14 to TRBJ2-1; no reliable D call. The CDR3 sequence is 14 residues long. Germline V lookup: CDR1 SGHDN, CDR2 FVKESK. V shed 0 bases and J shed 13 bases, with 16 bases lying between them. The CDR3 bases are TGTGCCAGCAGCCAAGATCGTCAGGATGTAGACCAGTTCTTC. Its protein product is CASSQDRQDVDQFF. Drawing the rest from reference TRBV14 and TRBJ2-1, the complete variable domain is EAGVTQFPSHSVIEKGQTVTLRCDPISGHDNLYWYRRVMGKEIKFLLHFVKESKQDESGMPNNRFLAERTGGTYSTLKVQPAELEDSGVYFCASSQDRQDVDQFFGPGTRLTVL.

The chain recombines TRBV7-9 with TRBJ1-2; D ambiguous. CDR1 and CDR2 (germline): SEHNR, FQNEAQ (reference sequence). V was pared by 5 bases and J by 3 bases, with 16 bases between. The CDR3 is 15 residues long. The CDR3 coding sequence is TGTGCCAGCAGCCCGGACTCCCCGGGCTACTATGGCTACACCTTC. Its protein product is CASSPDSPGYYGYTF.

There are a few counts of this clonotype. The chain couples TRBV20-1 to TRBJ2-5; TRBD2 matches 14 bases. V shed 5 bases, J shed 4 bases, and the junction held 6 bases outside the gene matches. Germline V gene lookup returns CDR1 DFQATT and CDR2 SNEGSKA (reference sequence). CDR3 size: 15 residues. CDR3 DNA sequence: TGCAGTGCTGTGACCGGGACTAGCGGGAGAGAGACCCAGTACTTC. It encodes CSAVTGTSGRETQYF.

V usage is TRBV5-1 and J usage is TRBJ2-7; possible D gene TRBD1, 6 bases. CDR1 SGHRS and CDR2 YFSETQ come from the germline V gene. Trimming left V 4 bases short and J 1 base short, with 15 bases between. CDR3 length equals 15 residues. For the CDR3, the DNA is TGCGCCAGCAGCCCCGGGTGGGGGACATCCTACGAGCAGTACTTC. This gives the protein CASSPGWGTSYEQYF.

The chain employs TRBV25-1 and TRBJ1-2; 11 nucleotides line up with TRBD1. Germline lookup yields CDR1 MGHDK and CDR2 SYGVNS. J gave up 3 bases and V 10 bases, and 4 bases lay outside the gene matches. This CDR3 spans 13 amino acids. The CDR3 bases are TGTGCCAACAGGGGACAGGGGGACTATGGCTACACCTTC. The encoded protein is CANRGQGDYGYTF.

This chain connects TRBV5-1 to TRBJ2-1, with TRBD1 matching 9 bases. This CDR3 is built from 13 residues. V gave up 5 bases and J gave up 9 bases; unmatched junction bases: 6. CDR1 and CDR2 from the germline V gene are SGHRS and YFSETQ. The CDR3 loop reads CASSFRQGVEQFF. The CDR3 DNA is TGCGCCAGCAGTTTCCGACAGGGGGTTGAGCAGTTCTTC.

The chain joins TRBV24-1 to TRBJ2-3, with D perhaps assigned TRBD1 or TRBD2 (5 bases each). CDR1 KGHDR and CDR2 SFDVKD come from the germline V gene. V was shortened by 0 bases and J by 4 bases, with 10 bases between the two germline ends. This CDR3 has 15 amino acids. The CDR3 DNA follows: TGTGCCACCAGTGATTTGATGGGGGATCCAGATACGCAGTATTTT. Encoded protein: CATSDLMGDPDTQYF.

The rearrangement joins TRBV10-2 to TRBJ2-4; D may be TRBD1 (5 bases). The V end lost 4 bases, the J end lost 1 base, and 11 bases lay between the germline ends. CDR3 size: 15 residues. Germline V gene data show CDR1 as WSHSY and CDR2 as SAAADI. The CDR3 coding sequence is TGCGCCAGCAGTGCAGGGTATTTTGCCAAAAACATTCAGTACTTC. It specifies CASSAGYFAKNIQYF.

This clonotype has a handful of counts. The V gene is TRBV11-3, the J gene TRBJ2-1, with D possibly being TRBD2 (6 bases). This CDR3 has 16 residues. V was cut by 5 bases and J by 2 bases, with 16 bases left in between. The germline gives CDR1 SGHNT, CDR2 YENEEA. The CDR3 sequence is CASSTRAGTAYNEQFF. The DNA for the CDR3 is TGTGCCAGCAGCACTAGAGCCGGGACTGCCTACAATGAGCAGTTCTTC.

The chain links TRBV10-3 to TRBJ2-1; D unclear. CDR3 length: 13 amino acids. Trimming left V 4 bases short and J 6 bases short, with 10 bases between. Per germline, CDR1 ENHRY and CDR2 SYGVKD. The CDR3 loop reads CAISGVASNEQFF. The CDR3 nucleotides are TGTGCCATCAGTGGGGTAGCTTCCAATGAGCAGTTCTTC.

This clonotype was seen a handful of times. V is TRBV11-2 and J is TRBJ2-3, with D perhaps being TRBD1 or TRBD2 (5 bases each). The germline CDR1 and CDR2 sequences are SGHAT and FQNNGV. Between the trimmed V and J ends, which lost 4 bases and 0 bases, there was a span of 11 bases. This CDR3 spans 15 amino acids. The DNA of the CDR3 is TGTGCCAGCAGCTCGGGACGGATCAGCACAGATACGCAGTATTTT. This sequence encodes CASSSGRISTDTQYF.

As to this clonotype: At one boundary the junction diverges from the germline segment, which might be a read error. The rearrangement uses TRBV7-7 and TRBJ2-3; 12 positions agree with TRBD2. Germline V gene sequence: CDR1 SSHAT, CDR2 FNYEAQ (reference sequence). This CDR3 contains 16 residues. In DNA form, the CDR3 reads TGTGCTAGCAGCGTCGGGACTAGCGGGAGCACAGATACGCAGTATTTT. Translation gives CASSVGTSGSTDTQYF.

This clonotype was found a few times. The J gene is TRBJ2-5, the V gene TRBV4-1; possibly TRBD2 for D (7 bases). The germline V gene encodes CDR1 MGHRA and CDR2 YSYEKL. This CDR3 is built from 17 residues. V lost 4 bases and J lost 11, with 29 bases in between. The CDR3 protein is CASSRLEGGLTPREQYF. The CDR3 nucleotides are TGCGCCAGCAGCCGACTCGAGGGGGGACTAACGCCTCGGGAGCAGTACTTC.

There are a few counts of this clonotype. The V call is TRBV4-1, the J call TRBJ2-7, with 10 nucleotides matching TRBD1. The J segment lost 2 bases and the V segment lost 0 bases, leaving 1 base of the junction unmatched. CDR3 length equals 15 residues. Germline V gene sequence: CDR1 MGHRA, CDR2 YSYEKL. The CDR3: CASSQEGTGAYEQYF. Written as DNA, the CDR3 is TGCGCCAGCAGCCAAGAAGGGACAGGGGCCTACGAGCAGTACTTC.

The chain joins TRBV6-5 to TRBJ1-5, with 7 bases identical to TRBD1. The CDR3 is 20 residues long. CDR1 is MNHEY, CDR2 SVGAGI, per germline. The V gene end was trimmed by 4 bases and the J gene end by 0 bases; junction bases not matched to a gene: 18. The CDR3 sequence is CASSLGPGQLTESSNQPQHF. The CDR3 DNA follows: TGTGCCAGCAGTTTAGGTCCGGGACAGCTTACCGAGAGTAGCAATCAGCCCCAGCATTTT.

V and J are TRBV27 and TRBJ2-7; 11 bases match TRBD1. There are 15 residues in the CDR3. Germline assignment: CDR1 MNHEY and CDR2 SMNVEV (reference sequence). V lost 4 bases and J lost 7; bases outside the gene matches: 9. The CDR3 nucleotides read TGTGCCAGCAGTTCCCCGGGACAGGGGGTGAGAGAGCAGTACTTC. Protein: CASSSPGQGVREQYF.

The chain combines TRBV9 with TRBJ2-5, with 14 bases lining up with TRBD2. The J call is uncertain, as TRBJ2-7 better fits the DNA end. Per germline, CDR1 SGDLS and CDR2 YYNGEE. The CDR3 spans 15 residues. The CDR3 here is CASSVGGLAGDEQYF. The CDR3 bases are TGTGCCAGCAGCGTAGGGGGACTAGCGGGGGACGAGCAGTACTTC.

This chain links TRBV5-1 with TRBJ2-7, with D perhaps given as TRBD1 or TRBD2 (5 bases each). This CDR3 is built from 14 residues. Per germline, CDR1 SGHRS and CDR2 YFSETQ. Trimming left V 5 bases short and J 0 bases short, with 12 bases between. The CDR3 protein is CASRSVGGSYEQYF. CDR3 bases: TGCGCCAGCAGATCCGTTGGGGGCTCCTACGAGCAGTACTTC.

The chain joins TRBV12-3 or TRBV12-4 to TRBJ2-7; perhaps TRBD2 as D (6 bases). Trimming pared 5 bases from V and 9 bases from J, leaving 14 bases between. The CDR3 totals 12 residues. The CDR3 loop reads CASSRRDSGQYF. The CDR3 DNA follows: TGTGCCAGCAGTCGTCGGGACTCCGGGCAGTACTTC.

This clonotype was found many times. The chain uses TRBV7-2 and TRBJ2-1, with 12 bases aligning to TRBD2. Germline loops: CDR1 SGHTA, CDR2 FQGNSA. The length of the CDR3 is 21 residues. V lost 0 bases to trimming and J lost 7 bases; unmatched junction nucleotides: 19. The CDR3 spells CASSLARLRTSGTRSGNEQFF. DNA for the CDR3: TGTGCCAGCAGCTTAGCGCGGCTCCGGACTAGCGGGACCCGTTCGGGTAATGAGCAGTTCTTC.

This chain connects TRBV29-1 to TRBJ1-4; D may be TRBD1 (5 bases). V lost 3 bases and J lost 8, with 13 bases in between. The CDR3 is made up of 13 amino acids. Germline lookup yields CDR1 SQVTM and CDR2 ANQGSEA. This chain's CDR3 is CSVEAGTGEKLFF. The CDR3 nucleotides read TGCAGCGTTGAGGCAGGGACGGGAGAAAAACTGTTTTTT.

The chain combines TRBV2 with TRBJ2-1, with 13 bases lining up with TRBD2. Germline CDR1 and CDR2: SNHLY and FYNNEI. The CDR3 is 16 amino acids. V dropped 6 bases and J dropped 7; count of bases not matched to a gene: 9. This CDR3 reads CASRRTLAGGLNEQFF. CDR3 sequence (DNA): TGTGCCAGCAGAAGGACACTAGCGGGGGGGCTGAATGAGCAGTTCTTC.

The V and J genes are TRBV6-6 and TRBJ2-7; 7 nucleotides align to TRBD2. Judging by the DNA end, TRBJ2-5 fits better; the J call may be wrong. The CDR3 runs to 11 residues. CDR1 is MNHNY and CDR2 is SVGAGI in the germline V gene (reference sequence). The CDR3 here is CASGTKVTQYF. DNA for the CDR3: TGTGCCAGCGGGACTAAAGTGACCCAGTACTTC.

The chain has TRBV20-1 and TRBJ2-7; D is possibly TRBD1 or TRBD2 (5 bases each). The germline V and J ends were trimmed by 4 bases and 7 bases, with 20 bases remaining between them. In germline, CDR1 is DFQATT, CDR2 SNEGSKA (reference sequence). The CDR3 consists of 14 residues. The CDR3 DNA reads as TGCAGTGCTACCTCCTCCCGGGGCCCGCGAGAGCAGTACTTC. Amino acid sequence: CSATSSRGPREQYF.

This clonotype was picked up a small number of times. The chain uses TRBV12-3 or TRBV12-4 and TRBJ2-3; D may be TRBD1 (6 bases). V lost 7 bases to trimming and J lost 6 bases, with 20 bases between them. CDR3 size: 15 residues. CDR3 DNA sequence: TGTGCCAGCACCTCTGGGGGCGCGGGTGGTGATACGCAGTATTTT. Translated: CASTSGGAGGDTQYF.

Turning to this clonotype: One end of the junction fails to match germline, which may point to a read error. The rearrangement links TRBV29-1 to TRBJ2-7; D is ambiguous. Germline CDR1 reads SQVTM; CDR2 reads ANQGSEA. The CDR3 sequence is 15 residues long. This CDR3 is CSVEERRRSSYERYF. In DNA, the CDR3 is TGCAGCGTTGAAGAACGCAGGCGGAGCTCCTACGAGCGGTACTTC.

This clonotype was counted a few times. The chain has TRBV20-1 and TRBJ1-2, with 7 nucleotides matching TRBD1. From germline, CDR1 is DFQATT and CDR2 SNEGSKA (reference sequence). This CDR3 contains 13 residues. V was pared by 3 bases and J by 3 bases, with 4 bases of the junction left unmatched. CDR3 sequence: CSASEGGYYGYTF. The CDR3 DNA reads as TGCAGTGCTAGTGAAGGGGGCTACTATGGCTACACCTTC.